A selection of T cell receptor beta chains follows, all from one sample in a study of cytomegalovirus exposure and HLA in healthy donors. The table came from immunoSEQ multiplex PCR; TCRdb's copy has only in-frame clones and leaves some out. The data hold 90,000 to 140,000 clones, with around 70% observed a single time. The specimen sequenced was PBMCs. The receptor source for this set is a man aged 25 to 40 in good health and CMV-seronegative. CDR3s include the opening cysteine and the closing phenylalanine or tryptophan. The D gene is left open where the match is weak. Clone sizes are given selectively: once, few, many, or a class where the clone is expanded.

TRBD2,.,TRBV7-2,TRBJ2-7,CASSKGLDVYEQYF,TGTGCCAGCAGCAAGGGACTAGATGTCTACGAGCAGTACTTC
.,.,TRBV5-1,TRBJ1-2,CASSFSDSYGYTF,TGCGCCAGCAGCTTTTCCGACAGCTATGGCTACACCTTC
.,.,TRBV7-2,TRBJ2-2,CASSEQGPPGELFF,TGTGCCAGCAGCGAGCAGGGTCCGCCCGGGGAGCTGTTTTTT
TRBD1,.,TRBV28,TRBJ1-5,CASSPTRQGPQPQHF,TGTGCCAGCAGTCCGACCCGACAGGGTCCTCAGCCCCAGCATTTT
.,.,TRBV5-5,TRBJ1-2,CASSLGDIRYGYTF,TGTGCCAGCAGCTTGGGGGACATCCGCTATGGCTACACCTTC
.,.,TRBV5-6,TRBJ1-1,CASSRGYRDTLTEAFF,TGTGCCAGCAGCCGCGGCTACAGGGACACTCTCACTGAAGCTTTCTTT
.,once,TRBV7-2,TRBJ2-3,CASSLATFTDTQYF,TGTGCCAGCAGCTTAGCGACTTTCACAGATACGCAGTATTTT
TRBD1,.,TRBV28,TRBJ1-5,CASRRPGTDGGQPQHF,TGTGCCAGCAGACGACCCGGGACAGACGGGGGTCAGCCCCAGCATTTT
.,.,TRBV6-1,TRBJ1-5,CASTQNMAQHF,TGTGCCAGCACTCAGAACATGGCCCAGCATTTT
TRBD2,.,TRBV27,TRBJ2-1,CASVVSGRAAEGEQFF,TGTGCCAGCGTTGTAAGCGGGAGGGCCGCCGAGGGTGAGCAGTTCTTC
TRBD2,.,TRBV6-5,TRBJ2-7,CASSKLAGAGEQYF,TGTGCCAGCAGTAAACTAGCGGGAGCGGGCGAGCAGTACTTC
TRBD2,.,TRBV4-1,TRBJ2-3,CASSLETSGSVTQYF,TGCGCCAGCAGCCTTGAGACTAGCGGGAGCGTTACGCAGTATTTT
.,.,TRBV7-8,TRBJ1-2,CASSLTTGSYGYTF,TGTGCCAGCAGCTTAACAACAGGGAGCTATGGCTACACCTTC
TRBD2,.,TRBV11-3,TRBJ2-7,CASSFPRAGVREQYF,TGTGCCAGCAGCTTCCCCCGAGCGGGAGTCCGCGAGCAGTACTTC
TRBD1,.,TRBV4-1,TRBJ2-7,CASSHGTGGTYEQYF,TGCGCCAGCAGCCATGGGACAGGGGGAACCTACGAGCAGTACTTC
TRBD2,.,TRBV19,TRBJ2-7,CASSPKREGYEQYF,TGTGCCAGTAGCCCGAAGCGGGAGGGGTACGAGCAGTACTTC
TRBD2,.,TRBV29-1,TRBJ2-3,CSVTLGLADTDTQYF,TGCAGCGTCACCCTGGGACTAGCGGACACAGATACGCAGTATTTT
.,.,TRBV27,TRBJ1-1,CASSPIGGVPEAFF,TGTGCCAGCAGCCCAATTGGAGGGGTCCCTGAAGCTTTCTTT
TRBD1,.,TRBV28,TRBJ2-2,CASSSRDSKNTGELFF,TGTGCCTCCTCATCCCGGGACAGTAAGAACACCGGGGAGCTGTTTTTT
TRBD2,.,TRBV19,TRBJ2-2,CASSRGTSGTNTGELFF,TGTGCCAGTAGTAGAGGGACTAGCGGGACGAACACCGGGGAGCTGTTTTTT
.,few,TRBV5-5,TRBJ2-4,CASSRSQEAKNIQYF,TGTGCCAGCAGTCGCTCACAGGAAGCCAAAAACATTCAGTACTTC
TRBD1,.,TRBV28,TRBJ1-1,CASSLRAGTDFF,TGTGCCAGCAGTTTACGAGCAGGGACAGATTTCTTT
TRBD2,few,TRBV29-1,TRBJ2-1,CSALGLAERNEQFF,TGCAGCGCATTGGGTCTAGCGGAACGCAATGAGCAGTTCTTC
TRBD1,.,TRBV7-2,TRBJ1-4,CASSLAPLGQVNEKLFF,TGTGCCAGCAGCTTAGCGCCCCTGGGACAGGTTAATGAAAAACTGTTTTTT
.,.,TRBV6-5,TRBJ1-1,CASSYRGSTEAFF,TGTGCCAGCAGTTACAGGGGGAGTACTGAAGCTTTCTTT
.,once,TRBV6-1,TRBJ1-2,CASTSGAETRYGYTF,TGTGCCAGCACCTCTGGGGCAGAGACGCGTTATGGCTACACCTTC
TRBD1,.,TRBV19,TRBJ2-1,CASSNWPGQGRYNEQFF,TGTGCCAGTAGCAATTGGCCCGGACAGGGCCGGTACAATGAGCAGTTCTTC
TRBD1,.,TRBV5-4,TRBJ1-2,CASSLEQGAPDGYTF,TGTGCCAGCAGCTTGGAACAGGGGGCGCCGGATGGCTACACCTTC
.,.,TRBV25-1,TRBJ2-5,CASSDFTRLETQYF,TGTGCCAGCAGTGATTTTACGCGGTTGGAGACCCAGTACTTC
.,few,TRBV18,TRBJ2-1,CASSRVPTGLGSYNEQFF,TGTGCCAGCTCACGGGTCCCGACGGGACTCGGCTCCTACAATGAGCAGTTCTTC
.,.,TRBV7-2,TRBJ1-1,CASSRGLGRTEAFF,TGTGCCAGCAGCCGGGGGCTCGGGAGGACTGAAGCTTTCTTT
.,.,TRBV7-3,TRBJ2-3,CASSQGADTQYF,TGTGCCAGCAGCCAAGGGGCAGATACGCAGTATTTT
TRBD1,.,TRBV9,TRBJ1-2,CASSGGTVASYGYTF,TGTGCCAGCAGCGGGGGGACAGTAGCTTCTTATGGCTACACCTTC
.,.,TRBV5-4,TRBJ1-1,CASRTQGQLYMNTEAFF,TGTGCCAGCAGGACCCAAGGACAGCTTTATATGAACACTGAAGCTTTCTTT
.,.,TRBV30,TRBJ2-1,CAWTRGQFNEQFF,TGTGCCTGGACGCGGGGGCAGTTCAATGAGCAGTTCTTC
.,.,TRBV7-6,TRBJ2-5,CASSLWGRGGQETQYF,TGTGCCAGCAGCTTATGGGGGCGCGGGGGCCAAGAGACCCAGTACTTC
TRBD1,.,TRBV19,TRBJ2-4,CASSIAGTGNIQYF,TGTGCCAGTAGTATCGCCGGGACAGGAAACATTCAGTACTTC
.,few,TRBV6-5,TRBJ2-4,CASSYSGGVAKNIQYF,TGTGCCAGCAGTTACTCGGGGGGAGTAGCCAAAAACATTCAGTACTTC
.,.,TRBV7-9,TRBJ2-5,CSSARDRHQETQYF,TGTTCCAGCGCGCGGGACAGACACCAAGAGACCCAGTACTTC
TRBD2,.,TRBV5-1,TRBJ2-6,CASSPSGSAGANGLTF,TGCGCCAGCAGCCCGTCGGGGTCAGCGGGGGCCAACGGCCTGACTTTC
.,few,TRBV28,TRBJ2-3,CASSSGSADTQYF,TGTGCCAGCAGTTCGGGATCGGCAGATACGCAGTATTTT
.,.,TRBV9,TRBJ2-1,CASSVASVSYNEQFF,TGTGCCAGCAGCGTAGCGAGCGTCTCCTACAATGAGCAGTTCTTC
.,.,TRBV19,TRBJ1-4,CASSPAGNLKKLFF,TGTGCCAGTAGTCCGGCGGGGAACTTGAAAAAACTGTTTTTT
.,.,TRBV28,TRBJ1-2,CASSFLFRGTYGYTF,TGTGCCAGCAGCTTCCTTTTCAGGGGAACCTATGGCTACACCTTC
.,few,TRBV9,TRBJ2-7,CASSSGGGNYEQYF,TGTGCCAGCAGCTCGGGTGGAGGCAACTACGAGCAGTACTTC
.,.,TRBV7-9,TRBJ2-5,CSSSPLEETQYF,TGTTCCAGCAGCCCACTAGAAGAGACCCAGTACTTC
.,.,TRBV6-1,TRBJ2-7,CASSDPGGPSYEQYF,TGTGCCAGCAGTGATCCCGGAGGACCCTCCTACGAGCAGTACTTC
.,.,TRBV7-2,TRBJ2-7,CASSLLRGEQYF,TGTGCCAGCAGCTTACTCAGGGGCGAGCAGTACTTC
.,.,TRBV19,TRBJ1-2,CASSIGKGINYGYTF,TGTGCCAGTAGTATAGGCAAGGGGATCAACTATGGCTACACCTTC
TRBD1,.,TRBV4-3,TRBJ2-7,CASSQDWGQTYEQYF,TGCGCCAGCAGCCAAGATTGGGGACAGACCTACGAGCAGTACTTC
.,.,TRBV9,TRBJ2-1,CASSGSGYNEQFF,TGTGCCAGCAGCGGGAGCGGGTACAATGAGCAGTTCTTC
TRBD1,.,TRBV6-7,TRBJ2-5,CASSRDRQAEETQYF,TGTGCCAGCAGTAGGGACAGGCAGGCTGAAGAGACCCAGTACTTC
TRBD2,.,TRBV7-2,TRBJ2-3,CASSLAAGEGAQYF,TGTGCCAGCAGCTTAGCGGCGGGAGAGGGTGCGCAGTATTTT
TRBD2,few,TRBV27,TRBJ2-5,CASSLSQGWREQYF,TGTGCCAGCAGTTTATCCCAGGGTTGGCGGGAGCAGTACTTC
TRBD1,.,TRBV28,TRBJ1-2,CASSFLDREEGGYTF,TGTGCCAGCAGTTTTTTGGACAGGGAAGAAGGGGGCTACACCTTC